This TCR beta chain emerged from a study of a mutant IDH1 vaccine in newly diagnosed glioma. The wider study: There were eight vaccinations for patients, given in weeks 1, 3, 5, 7, 11, 15, 19 and 23. Beforehand, treatment had been radiotherapy, temozolomide, or both; the majority received both. Vaccines were begun 4-6 weeks after radiotherapy alone, or with temozolomide cycles. General observations from the study: Immune responses induced by the vaccine were seen in around 93% of patients, spanning multiple MHC alleles.

Concerning this clone itself: Its specificity is unknown.

V was cut by 10 bases and J by 5 bases, with 25 bases left in between. The length of the CDR3 is 16 residues. The germline gives CDR1 MNHNY, CDR2 SVGAGI (reference sequence). Time point described: week 23, last vaccination. One vaccine dose held 300 ug of mutant IDH1 20-mer peptide and came with topical imiquimod. The repertoire was sequenced with immunoSEQ multiplex PCR; TCRdb's copy has only in-frame clones and lacks some. The sample holds approximately 50,000 clones, around 87% seen once. The chain joins TRBV6-6 to TRBJ2-3; D unresolved. This specimen consisted of PBMCs, obtained from a glioma patient whose treatment included an IDH1 peptide vaccine. The TCR sequence derives from a man between 35 and 55 years old with glioma. The DNA of the CDR3 is TGTGCCACCATAAGTGGGTTTCCTTTCCGAGGAGATACGCAGTATTTT. Amino acids: CATISGFPFRGDTQYF.